The present entry profiles one T cell receptor (beta chain) with its context. No antigen is known for it. Original methodology: Junction-only immunoSEQ sequences carried no quality scores, so filtering differed. Data came from immunoSEQ multiplex PCR; TCRdb stores just in-frame clones and leaves some out. V, J and clone size reflect that table, while D and trimming were determined from the DNA. The table shows millions of clones, with 85% to 95% occurring only once. The entry originates in a study of shared clonotypes between healthy human individuals. Study-wide context: Per-donor plates numbered three CD4 naive, three CD4 memory, two CD8 naive and one CD8 memory.

Study-level results: Blood was the only sampled material, and tissue repertoires likely differ. Rarefaction exposed incomplete sorted-subset sequencing despite large depth.

The CDR3 is made up of 14 amino acids. Germline assignment: CDR1 MNHEY and CDR2 SVGAGI. Deletions cut 5 bases from V and 7 bases from J, with 17 bases between. The rearrangement joins TRBV6-5 to TRBJ1-2; possibly TRBD1 for D (5 bases). Material for sequencing was naive CD4+ T cells sorted from blood. Indicated subset: CD45RA+ positively selected. The source of this sequence is a man aged 18 to 30 in good health. In DNA, the CDR3 is TGTGCCAGCAGTAGGGGACCCGGCGAGGGTGGCTACACCTTC. Its translation: CASSRGPGEGGYTF.